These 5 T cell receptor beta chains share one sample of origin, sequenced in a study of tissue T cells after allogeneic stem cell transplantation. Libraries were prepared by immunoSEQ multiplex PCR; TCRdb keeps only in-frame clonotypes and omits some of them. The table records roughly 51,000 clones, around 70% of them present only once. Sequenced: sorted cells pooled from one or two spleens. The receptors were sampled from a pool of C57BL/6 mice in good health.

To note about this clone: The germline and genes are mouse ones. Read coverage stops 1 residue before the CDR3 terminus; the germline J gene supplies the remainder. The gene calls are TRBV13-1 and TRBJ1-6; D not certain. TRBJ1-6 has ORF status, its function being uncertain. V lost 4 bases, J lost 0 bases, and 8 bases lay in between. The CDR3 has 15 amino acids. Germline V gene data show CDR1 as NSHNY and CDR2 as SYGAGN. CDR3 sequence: CASSPGRSYNSPLYF. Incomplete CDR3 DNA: TGTGCCAGCAGTCCCGGGCGTTCCTATAATTCGCCCCTCTAC.

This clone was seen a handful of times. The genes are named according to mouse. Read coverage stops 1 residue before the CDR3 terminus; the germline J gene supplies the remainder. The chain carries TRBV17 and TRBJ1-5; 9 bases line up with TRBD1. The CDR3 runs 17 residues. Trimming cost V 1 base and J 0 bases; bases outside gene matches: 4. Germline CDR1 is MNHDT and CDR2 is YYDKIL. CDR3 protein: CASSRADRGANNQAPLF. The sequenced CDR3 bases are TGTGCTAGCAGTAGAGCCGACAGGGGGGCTAACAACCAGGCTCCGCTT.

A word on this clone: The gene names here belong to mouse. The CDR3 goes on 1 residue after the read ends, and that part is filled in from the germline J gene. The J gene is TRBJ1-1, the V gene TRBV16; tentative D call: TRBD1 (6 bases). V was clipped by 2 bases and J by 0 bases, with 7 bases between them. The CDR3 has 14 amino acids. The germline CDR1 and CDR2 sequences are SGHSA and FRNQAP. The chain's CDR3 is CASSLRTANTEVFF. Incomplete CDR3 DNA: TGTGCAAGCAGCTTACGGACAGCAAACACAGAAGTCTTC.

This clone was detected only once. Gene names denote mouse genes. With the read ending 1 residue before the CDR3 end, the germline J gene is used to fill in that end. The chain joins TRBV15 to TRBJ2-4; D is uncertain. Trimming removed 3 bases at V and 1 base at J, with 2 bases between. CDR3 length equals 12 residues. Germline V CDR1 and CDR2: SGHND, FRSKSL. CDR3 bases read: TGTGCCAGCAGTTTTGGTCAAAACACCTTGTAC. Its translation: CASSFGQNTLY. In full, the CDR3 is CASSFGQNTLYF.

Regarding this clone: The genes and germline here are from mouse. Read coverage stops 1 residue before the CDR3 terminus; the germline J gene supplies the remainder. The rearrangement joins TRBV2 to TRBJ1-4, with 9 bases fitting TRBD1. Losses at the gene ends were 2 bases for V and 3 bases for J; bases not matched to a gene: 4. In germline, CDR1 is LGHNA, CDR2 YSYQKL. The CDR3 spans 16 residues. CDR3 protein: CASSQTGTGTNERLFF. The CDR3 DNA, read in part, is TGTGCCAGCAGCCAAACCGGGACAGGGACCAACGAAAGATTATTT. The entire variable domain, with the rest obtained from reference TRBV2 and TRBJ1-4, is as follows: DPKIIQKPKYLVAVTGSEKILICEQYLGHNAMYWYRQSAKKPLEFMFSYSYQKLMDNQTASSRFQPQSSKKNHLDLQITALKPDDSATYFCASSQTGTGTNERLFFGHGTKLSVL.